A selection of T cell receptor beta chains follows, all from one sample in a study of T cell responses to AZD1222 COVID-19 vaccine. Method: immunoSEQ multiplex PCR; TCRdb's copy keeps in-frame clones and lacks some. The sample lists about 170,000 clones; 75% to 90% were seen once. Sequenced here: peripheral blood, sampled on day 0 of AZD1222 vaccination. These receptors originate from an adult in good health. Each CDR3 is given with its conserved first and last residue. Fields, in order: V gene, J gene, CDR3 protein.

v_call: TRBV4-3; j_call: TRBJ2-3; cdr3_aa: CASSRTRGGRTDTQYF
v_call: TRBV4-1; j_call: TRBJ1-5; cdr3_aa: CASSQRDSRNQPQHF
v_call: TRBV28; j_call: TRBJ2-7; cdr3_aa: CASSLQYEQYF
v_call: TRBV2; j_call: TRBJ2-2; cdr3_aa: CASSSGGNTGELFF
v_call: TRBV7-9; j_call: TRBJ1-4; cdr3_aa: CASSQGPRSNEKLFF
v_call: TRBV5-4; j_call: TRBJ2-3; cdr3_aa: CASSRRLAGVTDTQYF
v_call: TRBV11-1; j_call: TRBJ2-2; cdr3_aa: CASSQDRTGELFF
v_call: TRBV5-4; j_call: TRBJ2-3; cdr3_aa: CASSVTTGGAADTQYF
v_call: TRBV6-2/TRBV6-3; j_call: TRBJ1-5; cdr3_aa: CASSYQSPGTSNQPQHF
v_call: TRBV29-1; j_call: TRBJ2-2; cdr3_aa: CSVDFTGELFF
v_call: TRBV5-1; j_call: TRBJ2-5; cdr3_aa: CASSSGGFQETQYF
v_call: TRBV5-5; j_call: TRBJ1-5; cdr3_aa: CASRMGTESNQPQHF
v_call: TRBV3-1/TRBV3-2; j_call: TRBJ1-3; cdr3_aa: CASSQKLGTGNTIYF
v_call: TRBV14; j_call: TRBJ1-2; cdr3_aa: CASSQASFSGYTF
v_call: TRBV30; j_call: TRBJ2-7; cdr3_aa: CACRGQSEGPFRF
v_call: TRBV29-1; j_call: TRBJ1-2; cdr3_aa: CSVVSSQKINYGYTF
v_call: TRBV3-1/TRBV3-2; j_call: TRBJ2-5; cdr3_aa: CASSQVGQGQETQYF
v_call: TRBV5-4; j_call: TRBJ2-3; cdr3_aa: CASSLEPHTQYF
v_call: TRBV19; j_call: TRBJ2-2; cdr3_aa: CASSSSQGRVRAGELFF
v_call: TRBV9; j_call: TRBJ2-2; cdr3_aa: CASSVELWAGSNTGELFF
v_call: TRBV4-3; j_call: TRBJ2-5; cdr3_aa: CASSTKGQGETQYF
v_call: TRBV3-1/TRBV3-2; j_call: TRBJ1-1; cdr3_aa: CASSEGALIAFF
v_call: TRBV27; j_call: TRBJ2-1; cdr3_aa: CASSNGLAIRDEQFF
v_call: TRBV7-2; j_call: TRBJ1-1; cdr3_aa: CASSPLGDILNTEAFF
v_call: TRBV12-3/TRBV12-4; j_call: TRBJ2-5; cdr3_aa: CASSFGGSETQYF
v_call: TRBV7-8; j_call: TRBJ2-2; cdr3_aa: CASSLDPAGGLIGELFF
v_call: TRBV11-2; j_call: TRBJ1-1; cdr3_aa: CASSSRTAGGAEAFF